This is a list of T cell receptor beta chains from one sample in a study of beta chain features in type 1 diabetes. TCRdb's copy holds only in-frame clones and misses some; the assay was immunoSEQ multiplex PCR. Of about 700,000 clones listed, roughly 13% are singletons. The sequenced sample consisted of naive CD4+ T cells from blood. The receptor set was obtained from a man between 18 and 35 years old with type 1 diabetes. Both conserved end residues are part of each CDR3. A D gene is named only where the DNA matches it firmly. Clone size is given for some rows only: seen once, a few or many times, or a class if the clone is expanded.

>TRBV29-1|-|-|TRBJ2-3
TGCAGCGTTGATGGAGATACGCAGTATTTT
CSVDGDTQYF
>TRBV4-1|-|-|TRBJ1-2
TGCGCCAGCAGCCAAGTCGGCAGGGGAGACTCTAACTATGGCTACACCTTC
CASSQVGRGDSNYGYTF
>TRBV28|-|-|TRBJ2-6
TGTGCCAGCAGTTTAGTCGGGGCTGGGGCCAACGTCCTGACTTTC
CASSLVGAGANVLTF
>TRBV7-2|-|-|TRBJ2-7
TGTGCCAGCAGCTTAGCCGTGGGCATCTCCTACGAGCAGTACTTC
CASSLAVGISYEQYF
>TRBV28|-|TRBD1|TRBJ2-5
TGTGCCAGCAGTGACTCCGGGACAGAAGAGACCCAGTACTTC
CASSDSGTEETQYF
>TRBV15|few|-|TRBJ2-7
TGTGCCACTAGCACTAGTATTCCTCCCGGCGAGCAGTACTTC
CATSTSIPPGEQYF
>TRBV29-1|few|-|TRBJ1-2
TGCAGCCTATGGGACCTGATGGGCTACACCTTC
CSLWDLMGYTF
>TRBV5-6|few|-|TRBJ2-1
TGTGCCAGCAGCGTACTACAGACGCAGTGGGAGCAGTTCTTC
CASSVLQTQWEQFF
>TRBV29-1|few|-|TRBJ1-1
TGCAGCGTGAACGGCAAGATGAACACTGAAGCTTTCTTT
CSVNGKMNTEAFF
>TRBV29-1|-|-|TRBJ1-2
TGCAGCGTTGATGATTCCTCAGGCTATGGCTACACCTTC
CSVDDSSGYGYTF
>TRBV27|-|TRBD1|TRBJ1-5
TGTGCCAGCAGTCCAAATACCGGGACAGGGAGACGGCAGCCCCAGCATTTT
CASSPNTGTGRRQPQHF
>TRBV6-5|few|-|TRBJ2-7
TGTGCCAGCAGTAGGGCGGGGAGCTACGAGCAGTACTTC
CASSRAGSYEQYF